This T cell receptor beta chain was retrieved from a study of type 1 regulatory T cells. Study context: An in vitro protocol generated T-allo10, a Tr1-enriched, alloantigen-specific CD4 T cell product. Whole-study findings and limits: Compared with non-type 1 regulatory T cells, type 1 regulatory T cells showed a more restricted TCR repertoire.

The CDR3 is made up of 14 amino acids. Per germline, CDR1 DFQATT and CDR2 SNEGSKA (reference sequence). V trimming: 8 bases; J trimming: 1 base; junction bases outside the gene matches: 3. TCRdb analysed the reads with MiXCR anew, one entry per CDR3 protein. Of tens of thousands of distinct CDR3 sequences in the sample, 62% were seen once. For this clonotype: Its antigen remains unknown.

The chain is built from TRBV20-1 and TRBJ2-7; 15 nucleotides match TRBD2. The sequenced sample was cultured non-Tr1 T cells, either the whole culture or a sorted T cell fraction (not recorded which). The sequence derives from a human donor in good health. The DNA for the CDR3 is TGCAGTACCGGGACTAGCGGGAGGTCCTACGAGCAGTACTTC. Its protein is CSTGTSGRSYEQYF.